These 9 T cell receptor beta chains originate from one sample sequenced in a study of T cell responses to AZD1222 COVID-19 vaccine. The table came from immunoSEQ multiplex PCR; TCRdb's copy has only in-frame clones and leaves some out. This sample has 150,000 to 200,000 clones, with about 90% found just once. Sequencing was performed on peripheral blood, taken on day 0 of AZD1222 vaccination. These receptor sequences come from an adult in good health.

A remark on this clone: This is likely a read error, given that the CDR3 carries no conserved phenylalanine or tryptophan at its end. The limits of the CDR3 on the DNA are not certain, so only TCRdb's listed CDR3 is given. The rearrangement links TRBV14 to TRBJ2-7. The germline V gene has CDR1 SGHDN and CDR2 FVKESK. From its first to its last residue, the CDR3 has 8 amino acids. CDR3: CASSLEPP.

The chain carries TRBV7-3 and TRBJ2-1, with TRBD2 matching 7 bases. The germline CDR1 and CDR2 sequences are SGHTA and FQGTGA. The CDR3 loop spans 14 amino acids. Unmatched junction bases numbered 7, after V lost 5 bases and J lost 6 bases. The chain's CDR3 is CASSPGTIPNEQFF. CDR3 coding DNA: TGTGCCAGCAGCCCCGGGACTATTCCCAATGAGCAGTTCTTC.

This clone was detected only once. V is TRBV10-3 and J is TRBJ1-1; D uncertain. The ends were cut back, 4 bases at V and 0 bases at J, with 9 bases in the middle. Germline V lookup: CDR1 ENHRY, CDR2 SYGVKD. The CDR3 has 14 residues. In DNA form, the CDR3 reads TGTGCCATCAGTGGCAGTGCGTTGAACACTGAAGCTTTCTTT. Protein sequence: CAISGSALNTEAFF.

The chain employs TRBV2 and TRBJ2-2; tentative D call: TRBD1 (5 bases). Germline lookup yields CDR1 SNHLY and CDR2 FYNNEI. V was shortened by 2 bases and J by 3 bases, with 13 bases between the two germline ends. CDR3 length: 16 residues. The CDR3 coding sequence is TGTGCCAGCAGTGAAACCCCTGCAGGGTACACCGGGGAGCTGTTTTTT. Translated: CASSETPAGYTGELFF.

This chain connects TRBV6-2 or TRBV6-3 to TRBJ2-6, with D tentatively TRBD1 (6 bases). V lost 3 bases to trimming and J lost 0 bases, with 12 bases between them. The CDR3 sequence is 17 residues long. Germline-derived CDR1 and CDR2 are MNHEY and SVGEGT. The CDR3 region is CASSYAGVSSGANVLTF. CDR3 bases: TGTGCCAGCAGTTATGCAGGGGTCAGCTCTGGGGCCAACGTCCTGACTTTC.

This clone occurred once. The chain has TRBV10-3 and TRBJ1-2; D may be TRBD1 (6 bases). This CDR3 region has 15 residues. Germline lookup yields CDR1 ENHRY and CDR2 SYGVKD. Trimming stripped 6 bases from V and 4 bases from J, with 18 bases between. The DNA for the CDR3 is TGTGCCATCAGCGAACCAGGGGAGGGACTCTATGGCTACACCTTC. Translated, it gives CAISEPGEGLYGYTF.

V is TRBV3-1 (or the pseudogene TRBV3-2) and J is TRBJ2-5, with TRBD2 as a possible D gene (7 bases). Germline V gene data show CDR1 as LGHDT and CDR2 as YNNKEL (reference sequence). V gave up 3 bases and J gave up 5 bases, with 19 bases separating them. CDR3 length equals 16 residues. In nucleotides, the CDR3 is TGTGCCAGCAGCCACAAGGGAGGGGGAGAAGGTGAGACCCAGTACTTC. Encoded protein: CASSHKGGGEGETQYF.

This sequence joins TRBV5-1 and TRBJ2-1; TRBD2 matches 14 bases. With 3 bases clipped from V and 7 bases from J, the junction kept 6 bases outside the gene matches. In germline, CDR1 is SGHRS, CDR2 YFSETQ. The CDR3 spans 16 residues. The DNA of the CDR3 is TGCGCCAGCAGCTCGGGACTAGCGGGAGTTGGAAATGAGCAGTTCTTC. It translates to CASSSGLAGVGNEQFF.

J is TRBJ2-7 and V is TRBV18; D tentatively fits TRBD1 or TRBD2 (7 bases each). The CDR3 contains 15 residues. The ends were cut back, 5 bases at V and 3 bases at J, with 17 bases in the middle. Per germline, CDR1 KGHSH and CDR2 LQKENI. CDR3 coding DNA: TGTGCCAGCTCATCGGTGGGAGGGGGCAGCTACGAGCAGTACTTC. Amino acids: CASSSVGGGSYEQYF.